The entry below gives a single TCR beta chain sequence along with its context. The sample is drawn from a study of blood T cell repertoires in COVID-19. The wider study: The samples span acute and convalescent COVID-19 from the United States, Italy and Spain. Nucleic acid was either cDNA or gDNA, and it came from T cells, B-cell-depleted T cells, or PBMCs.

Libraries were prepared by immunoSEQ multiplex PCR; TCRdb keeps only in-frame clonotypes and omits some of them. The sample contains about 34,000 clones, 80% to 90% of which appear only once. Sequenced material: peripheral blood. This receptor was taken from a man aged 55 to 69 with active COVID-19.

The CDR3 nucleotides are TGTGCCAGCCCGCGGGGCGGCACCGGGGAGCTGTTTTTT. Amino acid sequence: CASPRGGTGELFF. V gene TRBV2 combines with J gene TRBJ2-2; tentatively, D is TRBD2 (6 bases). With 8 bases removed from V and 4 bases from J, the gap between germline ends came to 11 bases. Germline values: CDR1 SNHLY, CDR2 FYNNEI. The CDR3 covers 13 residues.